This T cell receptor beta chain derives from a study of T cell responses to AZD1222 COVID-19 vaccine. Overall study findings and caveats: Rises in breadth and depth of Spike-specific TCRs came after two AZD1222 doses.

Repertoires were generated with immunoSEQ multiplex PCR, while TCRdb's copy carries only in-frame clones and drops some. The sample lists around 130,000 clones, 80% to 90% seen once, with approximately 8.8% in the top ten. Comment on this clone: The target antigen is unknown.

Second-dose timings of about 4 or about 12 weeks were pooled. Germline-derived CDR1 and CDR2 are SGHTA and FQGNSA. V shed 5 bases and J shed 15 bases, with 17 bases lying between them. The CDR3 runs 12 residues. This sequence originates from an adult who received the AZD1222 COVID-19 vaccine. The material was peripheral blood, obtained 28 days after the second AZD1222 dose. This sequence joins TRBV7-2 and TRBJ2-1; possibly TRBD2 for D (6 bases). CDR3 nucleotide sequence: TGTGCCAGCAGCCTCTTACGGGGGAGTCGGTTCTTC. Translating it yields CASSLLRGSRFF.